The 6 T cell receptor beta chains listed next were all sequenced from one sample in a study of CD4+ T cells in melanoma. This table comes from immunoSEQ multiplex PCR, and its TCRdb copy is limited to in-frame clones, with some not included. Here the sample spans about 140,000 clones, nearly 95% being singletons. The source of these receptors is a human donor with melanoma.

This clone was counted only a few times. This specimen includes other DNA sequences encoding the same CDR3. The rearrangement uses TRBV19 and TRBJ1-1; D not resolved. V gave up 3 bases and J gave up 1 base, with 6 bases separating them. This CDR3 is 13 amino acids long. From germline, CDR1 is LNHDA and CDR2 SQIVND (reference sequence). The CDR3 loop is CASSISRNTEAFF. The CDR3 bases are TGTGCCAGTAGTATTTCCAGGAACACTGAAGCTTTCTTT.

This chain's CDR3 is CASSYSSGHQETQYF. The CDR3 nucleotides read TGTGCCAGCAGTTACTCGTCGGGGCACCAAGAGACCCAGTACTTC. The chain is built from TRBV6-5 and TRBJ2-5; D tentatively reads TRBD1 or TRBD2 (5 bases each). CDR3 size: 15 residues. Trimming left V 0 bases short and J 0 bases short, with 8 bases between. Germline-derived CDR1 and CDR2 are MNHEY and SVGAGI.

The CDR3 sequence is CASSDGGLGTDTQYF. Written as DNA, the CDR3 is TGTGCCAGCAGTGATGGGGGTCTAGGCACAGATACGCAGTATTTT. The chain recombines TRBV2 with TRBJ2-3; perhaps D is TRBD1 or TRBD2 (5 bases each). V lost 3 bases and J lost 1, with 11 bases in between. The germline gives CDR1 SNHLY, CDR2 FYNNEI. The CDR3 is made up of 15 amino acids.

The V call is TRBV27, the J call TRBJ1-1; 9 bases line up with TRBD1. Germline CDR1 is MNHEY and CDR2 is SMNVEV (reference sequence). Trimming cost V 2 bases and J 11 bases; bases outside gene matches: 6. This CDR3 contains 13 residues. The DNA of the CDR3 is TGTGCCAGCAGTTTAACCCGGGACAGGGCGGCTTTCTTT. Amino acids: CASSLTRDRAAFF.

The chain recombines TRBV2 with TRBJ1-3; a weak D match, TRBD1 (5 bases). CDR1 is SNHLY and CDR2 is FYNNEI in the germline V gene. Deletions cut 6 bases from V and 1 base from J, with 10 bases between. CDR3 length: 14 amino acids. The CDR3 DNA sequence: TGTGCCAGCAGGCCCAGGGTTTCTGGAAACACCATATATTTT. Protein product: CASRPRVSGNTIYF.

In its sample, this clone was seen once. The V and J genes are TRBV14 and TRBJ1-6, with D possibly TRBD1 on 6 matching bases. Germline V CDR1 and CDR2: SGHDN, FVKESK. The CDR3 is made up of 13 amino acids. The ends were cut back, 11 bases at V and 7 bases at J, with 15 bases in the middle. The chain's CDR3 is CAATRGPNSPLHF. The DNA for the CDR3 is TGTGCCGCCACGCGGGGGCCGAATTCACCCCTCCACTTT.